This T cell receptor beta chain was found in a study of cytomegalovirus exposure and HLA in healthy donors. Whole-study context: HLA-typed donors were the source of about 85 million unique TCRs held in an early data release.

A multiplex PCR was run with 60 Vbeta primers and 13 Jbeta primers. Method: immunoSEQ multiplex PCR; TCRdb's copy keeps in-frame clones and lacks some. The sample carries 120,000 or so clones, roughly two thirds recorded once. For this clone: What it binds is unknown.

With 7 bases clipped from V and 0 bases from J, the junction kept 4 bases outside the gene matches. Germline V gene data show CDR1 as ENHRY and CDR2 as SYGVKD. The CDR3 extends over 14 amino acids. General study results and limits: The majority of TCR sequences were rare, yet some public TCRs appeared in many donors.

The sample was PBMCs. The sequence came from a young man in good health and CMV-seropositive. This chain links TRBV10-3 with TRBJ2-3; 7 bases match TRBD1. The CDR3 nucleotides read TGTGCCATCAACGAGGGGGCTAGCACAGATACGCAGTATTTT. Translated, it gives CAINEGASTDTQYF.